The rows below give T cell receptor beta chains drawn from one sample of a study of breast tumors, draining lymph nodes, adjacent tissues. MiXCR, run by TCRdb on the multiplex PCR reads, gives a single entry per CDR3 protein. Of a few hundred thousand distinct CDR3 sequences listed, less than 35% are singletons. Sequenced sample: axillary lymph node tissue. These receptor sequences come from a female donor with breast cancer. Some clones in this sample may be carry-over from other donors' samples. CDR3s leave out the opening cysteine and the closing phenylalanine or tryptophan. Each record gives: V gene, CDR3 protein.

TRBV20-1 SARDFMATNEKLF
TRBV20-1 SARVRDNHRELF
TRBV7-2 ASSLPTGKAQPQH
TRBV5-1 ASSLSGYEHY
TRBV6-5 ASSPGRFYGYT
TRBV20-1 SALDRANTGELF
TRBV7-3 ASSLIGGESNEQF
TRBV5-8 ASSLQDPSYNEQF
TRBV29-1 SVEAGVNAGELF
TRBV5-6 ASSYNRGRTYNEQY
TRBV18 ASSSPDSFYEQY
TRBV6-5 ASSRETQY
TRBV12-3/TRBV12-4 ASSSALAGAHLEQY
TRBV25-1 ASSEFSGVASKETQY
TRBV20-1 SATGTTPEQF
TRBV20-1 SARDSRKGIAEAF
TRBV7-9 ASSTRRQAHSPLH
TRBV6-5 ASSYSAGAGYGYT
TRBV2 ASSERSNTGELF
TRBV4-3 ASSQVVVGGISYNEQF
TRBV7-9 ASSRGLADNEQF
TRBV2 ASAGGYDEKLF
TRBV9 ASSVLPSGEKLS
TRBV7-2 ASSLVAGDNSPLH
TRBV11-3 ASSSRESTDTQY
TRBV19 AGDRGSGYT
TRBV7-6 ASSLIQGTSGEETQY
TRBV7-9 ASSRDRDGNQPQH
TRBV19 ASSRGRKPNQPQH
TRBV27 ASRQGTYNEQF